The rows below give T cell receptor beta chains drawn from one sample of a study of blood T cell repertoires in COVID-19. The table came from immunoSEQ multiplex PCR; TCRdb's copy has only in-frame clones and leaves some out. The repertoire holds 200,000 to 300,000 clones, with roughly 87% as singletons. The sequencing input was peripheral blood. These receptors all come from a man aged 18-30 years with active or convalescent COVID-19. CDR3s include the opening cysteine and the closing phenylalanine or tryptophan. The D gene is left open where the match is weak. Clone size appears in some rows only: once, few, many, or a class for an expanded clone.

d_call: TRBD1; v_call: TRBV13; clone_size: .; j_call: TRBJ1-4; cdr3_length: 15; cdr3_aa: CASSLATGGLEKLFF; cdr3_nt: TGTGCCAGCAGCTTAGCGACAGGGGGTTTGGAAAAACTGTTTTTT
d_call: .; v_call: TRBV10-2; clone_size: .; j_call: TRBJ1-1; cdr3_length: 13; cdr3_aa: CASSEGGNTEAFF; cdr3_nt: TGCGCCAGCAGTGAAGGAGGGAACACTGAAGCTTTCTTT
d_call: TRBD2; v_call: TRBV19; clone_size: .; j_call: TRBJ2-3; cdr3_length: 14; cdr3_aa: CASSLGLAADTQYF; cdr3_nt: TGTGCCAGTAGTCTGGGACTAGCGGCAGATACGCAGTATTTT
d_call: .; v_call: TRBV5-1; clone_size: .; j_call: TRBJ1-1; cdr3_length: 14; cdr3_aa: CASSLPGGPIEAFF; cdr3_nt: TGCGCCAGCAGCTTGCCGGGGGGCCCCATTGAAGCTTTCTTT
d_call: .; v_call: TRBV29-1; clone_size: .; j_call: TRBJ1-1; cdr3_length: 10; cdr3_aa: CSVQNTEAFF; cdr3_nt: TGCAGCGTCCAGAACACTGAAGCTTTCTTT
d_call: TRBD1; v_call: TRBV7-9; clone_size: once; j_call: TRBJ2-4; cdr3_length: 15; cdr3_aa: CASSSPPTGGNIQYF; cdr3_nt: TGTGCCAGCAGCTCTCCACCGACAGGGGGAAACATTCAGTACTTC
d_call: TRBD2; v_call: TRBV5-4; clone_size: .; j_call: TRBJ2-5; cdr3_length: 15; cdr3_aa: CASSLGLAGEGPQYF; cdr3_nt: TGTGCCAGCAGCTTGGGGCTAGCGGGAGAAGGGCCCCAGTACTTC
d_call: TRBD2; v_call: TRBV2; clone_size: .; j_call: TRBJ2-1; cdr3_length: 14; cdr3_aa: CASSVSGSMYEQFF; cdr3_nt: TGTGCCAGCAGTGTTAGCGGGAGTATGTATGAGCAGTTCTTC
d_call: .; v_call: TRBV13; clone_size: .; j_call: TRBJ1-6; cdr3_length: 16; cdr3_aa: CASSLTGQLYNSPLHF; cdr3_nt: TGTGCCAGCAGCCTGACTGGACAGCTCTATAATTCACCCCTCCACTTT
d_call: .; v_call: TRBV5-1; clone_size: .; j_call: TRBJ2-5; cdr3_length: 14; cdr3_aa: CASSLILASETQYF; cdr3_nt: TGCGCCAGCAGCTTGATACTCGCGTCAGAGACCCAGTACTTC
d_call: TRBD2; v_call: TRBV7-2; clone_size: .; j_call: TRBJ2-3; cdr3_length: 18; cdr3_aa: CASSLLPGLGIFTDTQYF; cdr3_nt: TGTGCCAGCAGCTTACTTCCGGGACTAGGGATCTTCACAGATACGCAGTATTTT
d_call: .; v_call: TRBV15; clone_size: .; j_call: TRBJ2-1; cdr3_length: 13; cdr3_aa: CATSSGGLVEQFF; cdr3_nt: TGTGCCACCAGCAGCGGGGGGCTAGTTGAGCAGTTCTTC
d_call: .; v_call: TRBV25-1; clone_size: once; j_call: TRBJ1-2; cdr3_length: 14; cdr3_aa: CASRPAGDNYGYTF; cdr3_nt: TGTGCCAGCAGGCCGGCCGGGGATAACTATGGCTACACCTTC
d_call: TRBD2; v_call: TRBV20-1; clone_size: .; j_call: TRBJ2-1; cdr3_length: 16; cdr3_aa: CSASSLAGENYNEQFF; cdr3_nt: TGCAGTGCTAGTAGCCTAGCGGGTGAGAACTACAATGAGCAGTTCTTC
d_call: TRBD1; v_call: TRBV13; clone_size: .; j_call: TRBJ2-5; cdr3_length: 15; cdr3_aa: CASSLFRTGQETQYF; cdr3_nt: TGTGCCAGCAGCTTATTCCGGACAGGTCAAGAGACCCAGTACTTC
d_call: .; v_call: TRBV7-9; clone_size: .; j_call: TRBJ1-1; cdr3_length: 14; cdr3_aa: CASSLVSVNTEAFF; cdr3_nt: TGTGCCAGCAGCTTAGTTTCAGTGAACACTGAAGCTTTCTTT
d_call: .; v_call: TRBV12-5; clone_size: .; j_call: TRBJ1-1; cdr3_length: 13; cdr3_aa: CASGLSGGTEAFF; cdr3_nt: TGTGCTAGTGGTTTAAGCGGCGGTACTGAAGCTTTCTTT